The T cell receptor (beta chain) described here comes from a study of blood T cell repertoires in COVID-19. Across the whole study: The samples span acute and convalescent COVID-19 from the United States, Italy and Spain.

This CDR3 contains 17 residues. CDR1 and CDR2 from the germline V gene are LNHDA and SQIVND (reference sequence). J gave up 4 bases and V 3 bases, and 13 bases lay outside the gene matches. This table comes from immunoSEQ multiplex PCR, and its TCRdb copy is limited to in-frame clones, with some not included. The table lists fewer than 250,000 clones, 80% to 90% of them singletons. The gene calls are TRBV19 and TRBJ2-5; 8 bases align to TRBD1. The receptor comes from a man between 35 and 55 years old with acute or convalescent COVID-19. The sequenced sample consisted of peripheral blood. CDR3 DNA sequence: TGTGCCAGTAGTATCCAGAAGGGAGGACAGGGCGGAGAGACCCAGTACTTC. As protein: CASSIQKGGQGGETQYF.